What follows are 15 T cell receptor beta chains derived from one specimen sequenced in a study of cytomegalovirus exposure and HLA in healthy donors. Data came from immunoSEQ multiplex PCR; TCRdb stores just in-frame clones and leaves some out. The table lists tens of thousands of clones, about 94% of them singletons. Sequences were obtained from PBMCs. The receptors derive from a man aged 18 to 30 in good health and CMV-seropositive.

This clone was counted a single time. The V call is TRBV27, the J call TRBJ1-1, with TRBD1 matching 7 bases. After removal of 5 bases from V and 3 bases from J, the junction contained 3 bases not matched to a gene. The CDR3 is made up of 13 amino acids. Germline V CDR1 and CDR2: MNHEY, SMNVEV (reference sequence). For the CDR3, the DNA is TGTGCCAGCAGTCCCCAGGGGGACACTGAAGCTTTCTTT. Encoded protein: CASSPQGDTEAFF.

The chain employs TRBV5-4 and TRBJ2-7; the match to TRBD1 covers 7 bases. V was pared by 0 bases and J by 6 bases, with 0 bases of the junction left unmatched. The CDR3 loop spans 12 amino acids. Germline V gene sequence: CDR1 SGHNT, CDR2 YYREEE (reference sequence). The CDR3 protein is CASSLDRGEQYF. CDR3 nucleotides: TGTGCCAGCAGCTTGGACAGGGGCGAGCAGTACTTC.

The rearrangement uses TRBV9 and TRBJ1-6, with D possibly matching TRBD1 (5 bases). This CDR3 is built from 14 residues. Germline V gives CDR1 SGDLS, CDR2 YYNGEE. V gave up 4 bases and J gave up 7 bases, with 12 bases separating them. The CDR3 coding sequence is TGTGCCAGCAGCACCGACAGCCGAAATTCACCCCTCCACTTT. It is translated as CASSTDSRNSPLHF. Based on the CDR3 plus reference TRBV9 and TRBJ1-6, the full variable domain is DSGVTQTPKHLITATGQRVTLRCSPRSGDLSVYWYQQSLDQGLQFLIQYYNGEERAKGNILERFSAQQFPDLHSELNLSSLELGDSALYFCASSTDSRNSPLHFGNGTRLTVT.

This rearrangement joins TRBV6-5 to TRBJ2-1; 13 bases line up with TRBD2. There are 16 residues in the CDR3. Germline V gene sequence: CDR1 MNHEY, CDR2 SVGAGI. The trim removed 4 bases at V and 8 bases at J, leaving 8 bases unmatched. CDR3 protein: CASSSTGLAGSDEQFF. The CDR3 coding sequence is TGTGCCAGCAGTTCAACGGGACTAGCGGGATCGGATGAGCAGTTCTTC.

The rearrangement joins TRBV7-2 to TRBJ2-5; D not resolved. V was pared by 8 bases and J by 5 bases, with 12 bases between. Germline values: CDR1 SGHTA, CDR2 FQGNSA. The CDR3 has 12 amino acids. The CDR3 loop reads CASGLVYETQYF. For the CDR3, the DNA is TGTGCCAGCGGCCTAGTTTATGAGACCCAGTACTTC.

The chain is built from TRBV30 and TRBJ1-1; unclear D gene. The germline gives CDR1 GTSNPN, CDR2 SVGIG (reference sequence). The CDR3 is made up of 13 amino acids. Trimming cost V 2 bases and J 5 bases, with 12 bases left between them. The CDR3 loop is CAWSRQTGTEAFF. The CDR3 DNA follows: TGTGCCTGGAGTCGGCAGACTGGGACTGAAGCTTTCTTT.

This chain joins TRBV6-1 and TRBJ1-2, with D perhaps matching TRBD1 (6 bases). V was cut by 1 base and J by 8 bases, with 11 bases left in between. The CDR3 has 13 amino acids. Germline lookup yields CDR1 MNHNS and CDR2 SASEGT. The CDR3, as DNA: TGTGCCAGCAGTGAAGTAGGACAGTGGGGCTACACCTTC. Encoded protein: CASSEVGQWGYTF.

The chain recombines TRBV2 with TRBJ2-3, with 14 nucleotides matching TRBD2. Trimming at V came to 6 bases and at J to 3 bases, leaving 2 bases not matched to a gene. Germline lookup yields CDR1 SNHLY and CDR2 FYNNEI. The CDR3 loop spans 15 amino acids. The CDR3, as DNA: TGTGCCAGCAGGGGGACTAGCGGGGGTACAGATACGCAGTATTTT. Translating gives CASRGTSGGTDTQYF.

The rearrangement links TRBV28 to TRBJ1-5; no clear D gene. This CDR3 contains 19 residues. V gave up 5 bases and J gave up 3 bases, with 26 bases separating them. Germline values: CDR1 MDHEN, CDR2 SYDVKM. This chain's CDR3 is CASSIDTDILDPINQPQHF. The CDR3 DNA follows: TGTGCCAGCAGTATAGACACGGATATCTTAGACCCTATCAATCAGCCCCAGCATTTT.

V gene TRBV28 combines with J gene TRBJ1-1; D unclear. The V gene lost 6 bases and the J gene lost 3 bases, with 23 bases spanning the gap. CDR3 length equals 17 residues. CDR1 MDHEN and CDR2 SYDVKM come from the germline V gene. CDR3 loop: CASRPPALQIWDTEAFF. The CDR3 DNA reads TGTGCCAGCAGGCCCCCGGCCCTACAGATCTGGGACACTGAAGCTTTCTTT.

CDR3 region: CASSVGHGSSYNEQFF. DNA of the CDR3: TGTGCCAGCAGCGTAGGGCATGGGAGCTCCTACAATGAGCAGTTCTTC. This chain links TRBV9 with TRBJ2-1; the D gene is possibly TRBD2 (5 bases). The germline gives CDR1 SGDLS, CDR2 YYNGEE. This CDR3 has 16 residues. V lost 0 bases and J 0 bases, leaving 10 bases between the germline ends.

This clone was detected only once. This chain links TRBV2 with TRBJ2-6; 9 bases map to TRBD1. Germline CDR1 is SNHLY and CDR2 is FYNNEI. Trimming cost V 7 bases and J 2 bases; bases outside gene matches: 9. CDR3 size: 17 residues. CDR3 amino acids: CASTPRQGGAGANVLTF. The DNA of the CDR3 is TGTGCCAGCACACCTCGACAGGGGGGGGCTGGGGCCAACGTCCTGACTTTC.

The chain couples TRBV7-4 to TRBJ1-5; tentatively, D is TRBD1 (6 bases). This CDR3 has 18 amino acids. Germline V CDR1 and CDR2: SGHVT, SQSDAQ. Trimming left V 2 bases short and J 0 bases short, with 17 bases between. The chain's CDR3 is CASSLRSRTAHSNQPQHF. The CDR3 region has the DNA TGTGCCAGCAGCTTAAGGAGTAGGACAGCTCATAGCAATCAGCCCCAGCATTTT.

The chain employs TRBV27 and TRBJ1-1; D remains unclear. Germline V gene data show CDR1 as MNHEY and CDR2 as SMNVEV (reference sequence). The ends were cut back, 3 bases at V and 0 bases at J, with 8 bases in the middle. The CDR3 is made up of 14 amino acids. The CDR3: CASSFRSLNTEAFF. DNA of the CDR3: TGTGCCAGCAGTTTTAGGAGCTTGAACACTGAAGCTTTCTTT.

This sequence joins TRBV27 and TRBJ2-1, with 8 bases lining up with TRBD1. This CDR3 is built from 14 residues. Looked up from germline, CDR1 is MNHEY and CDR2 is SMNVEV (reference sequence). Trimming cost V 5 bases and J 6 bases; bases outside gene matches: 6. The CDR3 is CASSLGQGGNEQFF. The CDR3 coding sequence is TGTGCCAGCAGTCTAGGACAGGGCGGCAATGAGCAGTTCTTC.